This passage covers 32 T cell receptor beta chains from one sample sequenced in a study of T cell changes during pregnancy in multiple sclerosis. Data came from immunoSEQ multiplex PCR; TCRdb stores just in-frame clones and leaves some out. The sample holds about 32,000 clones, roughly nine tenths seen once. Sequencing was performed on CD8+ T cells from peripheral blood mononuclear cells, taken in the second trimester of pregnancy. These receptors were taken from a female donor with multiple sclerosis, enrolled in a pregnancy study.

The chain employs TRBV6-1 and TRBJ2-3, with TRBD2 matching over 8 bases. The CDR3 totals 15 residues. V was clipped by 1 base and J by 1 base; unmatched bases: 1. Germline V gene lookup returns CDR1 MNHNS and CDR2 SASEGT. The CDR3 DNA sequence: TGTGCCAGCAGTGAAGGGACTAGCCGCACAGATACGCAGTATTTT. Its protein product is CASSEGTSRTDTQYF.

This clone has only one observation. The CDR3 sequence: CASSWARETGELFF. The CDR3 DNA reads TGTGCCAGCAGTTGGGCCCGGGAAACCGGGGAGCTGTTTTTT. The chain joins TRBV27 to TRBJ2-2; possibly TRBD2 for D (5 bases). This CDR3 spans 14 amino acids. Germline lookup yields CDR1 MNHEY and CDR2 SMNVEV (reference sequence). V lost 4 bases, J lost 5 bases, and 11 bases lay in between.

V and J are TRBV5-1 and TRBJ2-1; D not resolved. Trimming removed 4 bases from V and 0 bases from J, with 8 bases in between. Germline CDR1 is SGHRS and CDR2 is YFSETQ. The CDR3 runs to 14 residues. CDR3 coding DNA: TGCGCCAGCAGCCCTCACGGCTCCTACAATGAGCAGTTCTTC. Amino acid sequence: CASSPHGSYNEQFF.

The genes are TRBV9 and TRBJ2-3; D ambiguous. CDR3 length equals 13 residues. Germline CDR1 and CDR2: SGDLS and YYNGEE. Trimming removed 0 bases from V and 2 bases from J, with 4 bases in between. CDR3 residues: CASSVAVTDTQYF. The CDR3 DNA reads TGTGCCAGCAGCGTAGCGGTCACAGATACGCAGTATTTT.

The J gene is TRBJ1-1, the V gene TRBV7-9, with a tentative D call TRBD1 (5 bases). CDR3 length equals 14 residues. From germline, CDR1 is SEHNR and CDR2 FQNEAQ (reference sequence). The V gene lost 6 bases and the J gene lost 3 bases, with 14 bases spanning the gap. The CDR3 DNA follows: TGTGCCAGCAGGCCCCAGGGTGGGTACACTGAAGCTTTCTTT. This gives the protein CASRPQGGYTEAFF. Full variable domain (remainder filled in from reference TRBV7-9 and TRBJ1-1): DTGVSQNPRHKITKRGQNVTFRCDPISEHNRLYWYRQTLGQGPEFLTYFQNEAQLEKSRLLSDRFSAERPKGSFSTLEIQRTEQGDSAMYLCASRPQGGYTEAFFGQGTRLTVV.

A few counts support this clone. This chain connects TRBV7-8 to TRBJ2-7; D is unresolved. V was clipped by 1 base and J by 2 bases, with 9 bases between them. This CDR3 region has 14 residues. CDR1 SGHVS and CDR2 FQNEAQ come from the germline V gene. CDR3 nucleotides: TGTGCCAGCAGCTTAGTAACAGAAACCTACGAGCAGTACTTC. Protein product: CASSLVTETYEQYF.

DNA for the CDR3: TGTGCCAGTAGTATAGTACAGGGAGACACTGAAGCTTTCTTT. Translating it yields CASSIVQGDTEAFF. This chain joins TRBV19 and TRBJ1-1, with TRBD1 as a possible D gene (6 bases). Trimming stripped 1 base from V and 3 bases from J, with 9 bases between. Germline values: CDR1 LNHDA, CDR2 SQIVND (reference sequence). The CDR3 consists of 14 residues.

V is TRBV9 and J is TRBJ2-1, with 8 nucleotides matching TRBD2. The ends lost 6 bases at V and 4 bases at J; junction bases unmatched: 9. This CDR3 contains 15 residues. Germline CDR1 reads SGDLS; CDR2 reads YYNGEE. Here the CDR3 DNA reads TGTGCCAGCACTTACGGGGGGGCGGATTACAATGAGCAGTTCTTC. Amino acid sequence: CASTYGGADYNEQFF.

This clone was counted ten times or more. The genes are TRBV7-9 and TRBJ2-7; 10 bases map to TRBD2. V trimming: 4 bases; J trimming: 2 bases; junction bases outside the gene matches: 8. Germline lookup yields CDR1 SEHNR and CDR2 FQNEAQ (reference sequence). CDR3 length equals 16 residues. CDR3 amino acids: CASSSFTGTSAYEQYF. Written as DNA, the CDR3 is TGTGCCAGCAGCTCTTTTACCGGGACTAGCGCCTACGAGCAGTACTTC.

This clone was counted once. The chain employs TRBV27 and TRBJ1-2; 9 nucleotides match TRBD1. There are 14 residues in the CDR3. Germline-derived CDR1 and CDR2 are MNHEY and SMNVEV (reference sequence). The V and J ends lost 5 bases and 5 bases, in that order; junction bases with no gene match: 6. The CDR3 region is CASSPMTGGYGYTF. CDR3 sequence (DNA): TGTGCCAGCAGTCCTATGACAGGGGGATATGGCTACACCTTC.

The chain joins TRBV27 to TRBJ2-5, with 13 bases lining up with TRBD2. Per germline, CDR1 MNHEY and CDR2 SMNVEV (reference sequence). This CDR3 comprises 17 residues. The junction had 10 bases not matched to a gene; V was cut back by 5 bases and J by 4 bases. In DNA form, the CDR3 reads TGTGCCAGCAGTCCAAGGACTAGCGGGAGAGATCGAGAGACCCAGTACTTC. This encodes CASSPRTSGRDRETQYF.

This clone was detected only once. The rearrangement links TRBV5-6 to TRBJ2-1; D perhaps matches TRBD2 (6 bases). V gave up 6 bases and J gave up 2 bases, with 15 bases separating them. Germline CDR1 and CDR2: SGHDT and YYEEEE. The CDR3 contains 15 residues. The chain's CDR3 is CASTPGLNTYNEQFF. In nucleotides, the CDR3 is TGTGCCAGCACCCCGGGACTTAATACCTACAATGAGCAGTTCTTC.

The V call is TRBV30, the J call TRBJ1-6; D not resolved. Per the germline V gene, CDR1 is GTSNPN and CDR2 is SVGIG (reference sequence). This CDR3 contains 16 residues. V lost 1 base, J lost 0 bases, and 10 bases lay in between. The CDR3 spells CAWSAQRDSYNSPLHF. For the CDR3, the DNA is TGTGCCTGGAGTGCGCAGCGAGACTCCTATAATTCACCCCTCCACTTT.

This clone was detected once. V gene TRBV5-1 combines with J gene TRBJ2-2; maybe TRBD1 (6 bases). The V gene lost 4 bases and the J gene lost 6 bases, with 19 bases spanning the gap. The CDR3 has 16 residues. The germline V gene has CDR1 SGHRS and CDR2 YFSETQ. The CDR3 DNA follows: TGCGCCAGCAGCGATAGGACAGTCCGCCCGCCCGGGGAGCTGTTTTTT. Residues: CASSDRTVRPPGELFF.

The chain combines TRBV5-1 with TRBJ2-7, with unresolved D. The CDR3 contains 11 residues. With 6 bases removed from V and 4 bases from J, the gap between germline ends came to 8 bases. From germline, CDR1 is SGHRS and CDR2 YFSETQ. CDR3 amino acids: CASTRGYEQYF. The CDR3 DNA reads TGCGCCAGCACGAGAGGTTACGAGCAGTACTTC.

The rearrangement joins TRBV27 to TRBJ2-1, with 7 bases aligning to TRBD2. Losses at the gene ends were 2 bases for V and 7 bases for J; bases not matched to a gene: 2. CDR1 MNHEY and CDR2 SMNVEV come from the germline V gene (reference sequence). The CDR3 runs 13 residues. In nucleotides, the CDR3 is TGTGCCAGCAGTTTAGGGGGGGGGAATGAGCAGTTCTTC. It yields the protein CASSLGGGNEQFF.

V gene TRBV7-6 combines with J gene TRBJ2-1, with D unresolved. Germline CDR1 and CDR2: SGHVS and FNYEAQ. Trimming removed 5 bases at V and 3 bases at J, with 14 bases between. The CDR3 has 15 amino acids. The CDR3 reads CASSPYESDYNEQFF. In nucleotides, the CDR3 is TGTGCCAGCAGCCCCTACGAAAGTGACTACAATGAGCAGTTCTTC.

The chain has TRBV27 and TRBJ2-1; possible D gene TRBD2, 5 bases. Germline V lookup: CDR1 MNHEY, CDR2 SMNVEV (reference sequence). This CDR3 is 12 amino acids long. Trimming cost V 10 bases and J 2 bases, with 9 bases left between them. CDR3 loop: CATGIAYNEQFF. The CDR3 nucleotides read TGTGCCACGGGGATCGCCTACAATGAGCAGTTCTTC.

This clone appeared a single time. This chain joins TRBV5-1 and TRBJ2-7, with D maybe TRBD1 (5 bases). V lost 0 bases and J lost 3, with 16 bases in between. Germline V gene data show CDR1 as SGHRS and CDR2 as YFSETQ. The CDR3 loop spans 16 amino acids. CDR3 nucleotides: TGCGCCAGCAGCTTGGATTTCAGGGTCTTAGGCTACGAGCAGTACTTC. Amino acids: CASSLDFRVLGYEQYF.

The V and J genes are TRBV5-4 and TRBJ2-1, with D possibly TRBD2 on 6 matching bases. The CDR3 contains 17 residues. The germline V and J ends were trimmed by 2 bases and 8 bases, with 23 bases remaining between them. The germline V gene encodes CDR1 SGHNT and CDR2 YYREEE (reference sequence). The CDR3 region is CASSFFGSGTDLDEQFF. In DNA, the CDR3 is TGTGCCAGCAGCTTCTTTGGTTCCGGGACTGACCTCGATGAGCAGTTCTTC.

The rearrangement uses TRBV28 and TRBJ1-6; D may be TRBD1 (6 bases). The CDR3 is 14 residues long. V lost 6 bases and J lost 4, with 10 bases in between. Germline lookup yields CDR1 MDHEN and CDR2 SYDVKM. The CDR3 loop is CASRVQGYNSPLHF. Written as DNA, the CDR3 is TGTGCCAGCAGGGTACAGGGATATAATTCACCCCTCCACTTT.

The chain carries TRBV4-1 and TRBJ2-3; 10 positions agree with TRBD1. V trimming: 4 bases; J trimming: 13 bases; junction bases outside the gene matches: 2. This CDR3 comprises 11 residues. Germline CDR1 is MGHRA and CDR2 is YSYEKL. Here the CDR3 DNA reads TGCGCCAGCAGCCCGGGACAGGGGAAGTATTTT. It yields the protein CASSPGQGKYF.

The genes are TRBV6-6 and TRBJ2-3; TRBD2 aligns across 7 bases. The CDR3 extends over 16 amino acids. The ends lost 0 bases at V and 5 bases at J; junction bases unmatched: 8. Looked up from germline, CDR1 is MNHNY and CDR2 is SVGAGI (reference sequence). The chain's CDR3 is CASSYSRRAGEDTQYF. The CDR3 DNA reads as TGTGCCAGCAGTTACTCGCGACGGGCGGGGGAAGATACGCAGTATTTT.

This clone showed up just once. CDR3 sequence (DNA): TGTGCCAGACCCCGGGGGACTCCCGAGCAGTACTTC. The encoded protein is CARPRGTPEQYF. V gene TRBV7-2 combines with J gene TRBJ2-7, with a possible D match to TRBD2 (6 bases). Per the germline V gene, CDR1 is SGHTA and CDR2 is FQGNSA. Trimming shortened V by 9 bases and J by 6 bases, and 15 bases separated the two germline ends. The CDR3 covers 12 residues.

The chain is built from TRBV7-9 and TRBJ2-5; TRBD1 matches at 10 bases. This CDR3 is 15 amino acids long. Germline values: CDR1 SEHNR, CDR2 FQNEAQ (reference sequence). The J segment lost 4 bases and the V segment lost 5 bases, leaving 7 bases of the junction unmatched. CDR3 protein: CASSKTGGGGETQYF. CDR3 nucleotides: TGTGCCAGCAGCAAGACAGGGGGCGGAGGAGAGACCCAGTACTTC.

The CDR3 here is CASSPSIAGGPHNEQFF. CDR3 in DNA: TGTGCCAGCAGCCCATCTATAGCGGGAGGGCCTCACAATGAGCAGTTCTTC. The V gene is TRBV7-6, the J gene TRBJ2-1; 11 bases line up with TRBD2. J gave up 5 bases and V 5 bases, and 11 bases lay outside the gene matches. The CDR3 has 17 residues. Per germline, CDR1 SGHVS and CDR2 FNYEAQ.

This chain uses TRBV9 with TRBJ2-1, with 11 nucleotides matching TRBD1. Looked up from germline, CDR1 is SGDLS and CDR2 is YYNGEE. This CDR3 comprises 16 residues. Trimming removed 4 bases from V and 3 bases from J; junction bases left unmatched: 6. The CDR3 DNA follows: TGTGCCAGCAGCCCCACCGGGACAGGGGGCTACAATGAGCAGTTCTTC. It translates to CASSPTGTGGYNEQFF.

The chain joins TRBV7-3 to TRBJ2-5; D possibly corresponds to TRBD2 (6 bases). Trimming removed 2 bases at V and 4 bases at J, with 8 bases between. The CDR3 consists of 13 residues. CDR1 and CDR2 from the germline V gene are SGHTA and FQGTGA. The CDR3: CASSLWGGETQYF. The CDR3 coding sequence is TGTGCCAGCAGCTTATGGGGAGGAGAGACCCAGTACTTC. Full variable domain (missing parts from reference TRBV7-3 and TRBJ2-5): GAGVSQTPSNKVTEKGKYVELRCDPISGHTALYWYRQSLGQGPEFLIYFQGTGAADDSGLPNDRFFAVRPEGSVSTLKIQRTERGDSAVYLCASSLWGGETQYFGPGTRLLVL.

This CDR3 is CASSRPPGEKLFF. CDR3 bases: TGCGCCAGCAGCCGCCCGCCAGGGGAAAAACTGTTTTTT. The chain employs TRBV4-1 and TRBJ1-4; possibly TRBD1 for D (5 bases). The CDR3 length is 13 residues. Trimming cost V 4 bases and J 8 bases, with 11 bases left between them. In germline, CDR1 is MGHRA, CDR2 YSYEKL.

This sequence joins TRBV5-1 and TRBJ1-6, with 7 bases identical to TRBD1. Germline lookup yields CDR1 SGHRS and CDR2 YFSETQ. V trimming: 4 bases; J trimming: 7 bases; junction bases outside the gene matches: 14. The CDR3 has 17 amino acids. As DNA, the CDR3 is TGCGCCAGCAGCCCCGACAGGGAAAGTCCCCCCAATTCACCCCTCCACTTT. Its translation: CASSPDRESPPNSPLHF.

The V and J genes are TRBV5-1 and TRBJ1-5; 9 bases map to TRBD1. Germline V lookup: CDR1 SGHRS, CDR2 YFSETQ. The CDR3 contains 17 residues. V lost 4 bases, J lost 4 bases, and 12 bases stayed unmatched. This CDR3 is CASSPSSTGTGNQPQHF. The CDR3 DNA reads TGCGCCAGCAGCCCGTCAAGCACCGGGACAGGGAATCAGCCCCAGCATTTT.

V usage is TRBV30 and J usage is TRBJ1-4; D not resolved. CDR1 GTSNPN and CDR2 SVGIG come from the germline V gene (reference sequence). The CDR3 is 15 amino acids. The V end was cut by 1 base, the J end by 4 bases, with 13 bases between. Written as DNA, the CDR3 is TGTGCCTGGAGTGCCTGTTGCCAGGTTAATGAAAAACTGTTTTTT. Translation gives CAWSACCQVNEKLFF.